Each of the 12 T cell receptor beta chains below was sequenced from the same sample in a study of blood T cell repertoires in COVID-19. Clones were sequenced by immunoSEQ multiplex PCR, and TCRdb holds only the in-frame ones, with some missing. The table records 150,000 to 180,000 clones, under 85% of them present only once. Specimen: peripheral blood. The receptor source for this set is a man between 60 and 75 years old with COVID-19, enrolled during active disease.

This clone appeared a few times. This chain joins TRBV12-3 or TRBV12-4 and TRBJ2-7; D might be TRBD1 (6 bases). V gave up 5 bases and J gave up 6 bases, with 14 bases separating them. The CDR3 extends over 13 amino acids. This CDR3 is CASSALVRGEQYF. CDR3 DNA: TGTGCCAGCAGTGCCCTGGTCAGGGGCGAGCAGTACTTC.

The J gene is TRBJ1-4, the V gene TRBV6-6, with unresolved D. Germline CDR1 MNHNY, CDR2 SVGAGI (reference sequence). The CDR3 covers 13 residues. The V gene lost 8 bases and the J gene lost 0 bases, with 7 bases spanning the gap. For the CDR3, the DNA is TGTGCCAGCGTCAGTGCAACTAATGAAAAACTGTTTTTT. Amino acid sequence: CASVSATNEKLFF.

The V call is TRBV4-3, the J call TRBJ1-2; D uncertain. V was pared by 0 bases and J by 2 bases, with 7 bases between. This CDR3 is built from 14 residues. Germline lookup yields CDR1 LGHNA and CDR2 YSLEER. The CDR3 sequence is CASSQDLRNYGYTF. For the CDR3, the DNA is TGCGCCAGCAGCCAAGATCTCCGGAACTATGGCTACACCTTC.

V is TRBV6-4 and J is TRBJ2-2; 7 positions match TRBD1. Germline CDR1 MRHNA, CDR2 SNTAGT. The J segment lost 4 bases and the V segment lost 8 bases, leaving 4 bases of the junction unmatched. The CDR3 contains 13 residues. CDR3 sequence (DNA): TGTGCCAGCTCGGCAGGGGGCACCGGGGAGCTGTTTTTT. The encoded protein is CASSAGGTGELFF.

The chain has TRBV18 and TRBJ1-1; no clear D gene. The V end lost 6 bases, the J end lost 1 base, and 9 bases lay between the germline ends. Germline V gene sequence: CDR1 KGHSH, CDR2 LQKENI. The CDR3 length is 13 residues. The chain's CDR3 is CASSVSTNTEAFF. In DNA form, the CDR3 reads TGTGCCAGCTCCGTATCTACGAACACTGAAGCTTTCTTT.

This clone occurred once. The chain is built from TRBV9 and TRBJ1-1; D gene uncertain. The CDR3 spans 13 residues. The V gene lost 2 bases and the J gene lost 4 bases, with 9 bases spanning the gap. Germline V gives CDR1 SGDLS, CDR2 YYNGEE. DNA of the CDR3: TGTGCCAGCAGCGTTTCGTGGAGCACTGAAGCTTTCTTT. This encodes CASSVSWSTEAFF.

In this sample, this clone turned up once. The V gene is TRBV9, the J gene TRBJ2-6; 10 positions agree with TRBD1. The CDR3 loop spans 18 amino acids. In germline, CDR1 is SGDLS, CDR2 YYNGEE. Losses at the gene ends were 3 bases for V and 1 base for J; bases not matched to a gene: 7. The CDR3 sequence is CASSARGTGVSGANVLTF. The CDR3 DNA sequence: TGTGCCAGCAGCGCCCGGGGGACAGGGGTTTCTGGGGCCAACGTCCTGACTTTC.

The chain couples TRBV20-1 to TRBJ2-1; TRBD1 matches 10 bases. The germline gives CDR1 DFQATT, CDR2 SNEGSKA (reference sequence). The CDR3 length is 15 residues. With 3 bases clipped from V and 8 bases from J, the junction kept 10 bases outside the gene matches. The CDR3 loop is CSASRGQGFLDEQFF. Here the CDR3 DNA reads TGCAGTGCTAGTAGGGGACAGGGGTTTTTGGATGAGCAGTTCTTC.

The chain combines TRBV29-1 with TRBJ2-3, with a possible D match to TRBD2 (5 bases). Between the trimmed V and J ends, which lost 6 bases and 15 bases, there was a span of 22 bases. The CDR3 has 12 amino acids. The germline gives CDR1 SQVTM, CDR2 ANQGSEA. CDR3 protein: CSVRDLGRDGYF. CDR3 bases: TGCAGCGTCCGTGATCTAGGACGGGATGGTTATTTT.

The V call is TRBV7-6, the J call TRBJ1-4; 9 bases are a match to TRBD1. The V gene's germline CDR1 is SGHVS and CDR2 FNYEAQ. The CDR3 spans 16 residues. Trimming cost V 4 bases and J 0 bases; bases outside gene matches: 3. The CDR3 reads CASSSGQGTTNEKLFF. CDR3 bases: TGTGCCAGCAGCTCCGGACAGGGGACAACTAATGAAAAACTGTTTTTT.

The chain has TRBV6-2 or TRBV6-3 and TRBJ2-1; TRBD1 agrees at 8 bases. The germline CDR1 and CDR2 sequences are MNHEY and SVGEGT. This CDR3 is 15 amino acids long. V lost 2 bases and J lost 3; bases outside the gene matches: 3. CDR3 loop: CASSYQGAYYNEQFF. In DNA, the CDR3 is TGTGCCAGCAGTTACCAGGGGGCCTACTACAATGAGCAGTTCTTC.

The chain combines TRBV24-1 with TRBJ2-5; D remains ambiguous. The CDR3 has 14 amino acids. The germline V gene encodes CDR1 KGHDR and CDR2 SFDVKD. V lost 0 bases and J 7 bases, leaving 11 bases between the germline ends. The CDR3 nucleotides read TGTGCCACCAGTGATTTGAAACAGTCCGGGACCCAGTACTTC. Amino acids: CATSDLKQSGTQYF.